Following are 7 T cell receptor beta chains from one sample sequenced in a study of shared clonotypes between healthy human individuals. Clones were read by immunoSEQ multiplex PCR, and TCRdb kept only the in-frame ones, dropping some. The table lists roughly 220,000 clones, over 60% of them singletons, with 11% in the top ten. Material for sequencing was memory CD4+ T cells sorted from blood. The subset is: CD45RA-negative fraction. These receptors all come from a man aged 25-45 years in good health.

The rearrangement uses TRBV28 and TRBJ2-7; D remains unclear. The CDR3 contains 11 residues. V lost 10 bases and J 0 bases, leaving 7 bases between the germline ends. Germline values: CDR1 MDHEN, CDR2 SYDVKM. CDR3 amino acids: CAIADSYEQYF. CDR3 DNA: TGTGCCATCGCGGACTCCTACGAGCAGTACTTC.

The chain links TRBV27 to TRBJ2-7; 7 bases fit TRBD2. Germline V lookup: CDR1 MNHEY, CDR2 SMNVEV (reference sequence). J gave up 2 bases and V 2 bases, and 6 bases lay outside the gene matches. CDR3 length: 15 amino acids. CDR3 sequence (DNA): TGTGCCAGCAGTTTAGCCCTTGCGGGGGCCTACGAGCAGTACTTC. Protein sequence: CASSLALAGAYEQYF.

The rearrangement links TRBV7-9 to TRBJ2-7; TRBD1 matches at 9 bases. The J segment lost 3 bases and the V segment lost 3 bases, leaving 6 bases of the junction unmatched. The V gene's germline CDR1 is SEHNR and CDR2 FQNEAQ (reference sequence). This CDR3 region has 15 residues. The CDR3 protein is CASSLGDRALYEQYF. The CDR3 region has the DNA TGTGCCAGCAGCTTGGGGGACAGGGCGCTCTACGAGCAGTACTTC.

This CDR3 is CSVRRGRNEQFF. The DNA of the CDR3 is TGCAGCGTTAGGAGGGGGCGGAATGAGCAGTTCTTC. The chain joins TRBV29-1 to TRBJ2-1; D perhaps matches TRBD1 (7 bases). Germline-derived CDR1 and CDR2 are SQVTM and ANQGSEA. The CDR3 loop spans 12 amino acids. Trimming removed 5 bases from V and 7 bases from J, with 12 bases in between.

This clone has only a few counts. Different DNA sequences within this sample yield the same CDR3. The chain uses TRBV7-6 and TRBJ1-1; a possible D gene is TRBD1 (5 bases). V lost 3 bases and J lost 6, with 11 bases in between. This CDR3 is 13 amino acids long. CDR1 and CDR2 from the germline V gene are SGHVS and FNYEAQ. For the CDR3, the DNA is TGTGCCAGCAGCTTGGGGACTGAGCCTGAAGCTTTCTTT. Amino acid sequence: CASSLGTEPEAFF.

The chain recombines TRBV18 with TRBJ2-5; TRBD1 agrees at 10 bases. The germline V gene encodes CDR1 KGHSH and CDR2 LQKENI. V lost 3 bases, J lost 4 bases, and 8 bases stayed unmatched. The length of the CDR3 is 16 residues. DNA for the CDR3: TGTGCCAGCTCACCTCGCAGACAGGGGGCGGGAGAGACCCAGTACTTC. Translated, it gives CASSPRRQGAGETQYF.

The chain recombines TRBV27 with TRBJ2-7; 9 nucleotides match TRBD1. In germline, CDR1 is MNHEY, CDR2 SMNVEV (reference sequence). The V gene end was trimmed by 7 bases and the J gene end by 6 bases; junction bases not matched to a gene: 16. CDR3 size: 16 residues. Here the CDR3 reads CASTLISGTGSSEQYF. CDR3 sequence (DNA): TGTGCCAGCACCTTAATCTCAGGGACAGGGTCTTCCGAGCAGTACTTC.